This T cell receptor beta chain is from a study of monozygotic twins with inflammatory bowel disease. The study's findings and limits: The existence of one strong signal or clonotype linked to IBD lacked support.

In regard to this clonotype: Antigen unknown.

TCRdb re-called the 5' RACE reads and catalogs CDR3 proteins one per entry, DNA excluded. This sample's table has about 140,000 distinct CDR3 sequences. Germline-derived CDR1 and CDR2 are SGHRS and YFSETQ. This CDR3 is built from 14 residues. The receptor was isolated from a human donor with ulcerative colitis or Crohn's disease, or a healthy co-twin of an affected twin (not recorded which). The source material was blood. The rearrangement links TRBV5-1 to TRBJ1-1; TCRdb's D call of TRBD1 is untestable without DNA. The CDR3 loop is CASSSGQRNTEAFF.